This TCR beta chain appears in the sequencing data of a study of T cell clonality in common variable immunodeficiency. Points from the study as a whole: In common variable immunodeficiency, TCR beta chains reportedly carried fewer deletions and N-nucleotide insertions.

Unmatched junction bases numbered 3, after V lost 4 bases and J lost 0 bases. This CDR3 is 17 amino acids long. CDR1 and CDR2 (germline): LNHDA, SQIVND (reference sequence). The table lists this clone with many counts. Its specificity is unknown. The sequenced fragment ends 3 residues before the CDR3 boundary, so the rest is inferred from the germline J gene. TCRdb's table, derived via immunoSEQ multiplex PCR, lists solely in-frame clones and lacks some. In total the sample includes tens of thousands of clones, none of them seen once. The source is a person aged 18 to 75 in good health. The chain combines TRBV19 with TRBJ2-6; 10 bases line up with TRBD1. Sequenced sample: peripheral blood mononuclear cells. The CDR3 sequence is CASSRTGGGSGANVLTF. The part of the CDR3 DNA that was read is TGTGCCAGTAGTAGGACAGGGGGGGGCTCTGGGGCCAACGTC.